The rows below give T cell receptor beta chains drawn from one sample of a study of T-cell reconstitution after alpha-beta-depleted transplantation in children. TCRdb fed the PCR reads into MiXCR, producing one record per CDR3 protein. The table includes about 230,000 distinct CDR3 sequences, around 9.7% detected once. Sequences were derived from PBMCs from the stem cell graft donor, sampled from the stem cell graft. The source is a human donor who donated a stem cell graft to a child with SCID. Each CDR3 is given with its conserved first and last residue. The order of the fields is J gene, V gene, CDR3 protein.

TRBJ1-2,TRBV3-1,CAFCLTGGSGGYTF
TRBJ1-1,TRBV5-6,CASSLFLGQNTEAFF
TRBJ2-7,TRBV2,CASSLQRGYEQYF
TRBJ2-1,TRBV20-1,CSASRSSGGAFGEQFF
TRBJ2-3,TRBV20-1,CSAQASGGPTSGGPTDTQYF
TRBJ2-7,TRBV6-2/TRBV6-3,CASSLRTHGRSYEQYF
TRBJ2-1,TRBV24-1,CAARPPPWIWVNEQFF
TRBJ1-4,TRBV7-9,CASSQSTANEKLFF
TRBJ1-2,TRBV6-5,CASSYSKTGWVYGYTF
TRBJ1-6,TRBV2,CASSEFGGSYNSPLHF
TRBJ2-1,TRBV7-8,CASSLVFSPHGEQFF
TRBJ1-2,TRBV12-3/TRBV12-4,CASSLGVGGYTF
TRBJ2-3,TRBV20-1,CSARSGTSTDTQYF
TRBJ2-2,TRBV7-3,CASSLQSQGTGELFF
TRBJ1-1,TRBV5-1,CASSLAGLTNTEAFF
TRBJ2-7,TRBV20-1,CSARGLTDSYEQYF
TRBJ2-7,TRBV20-1,CSARDLLGQLTPYEQYF
TRBJ1-4,TRBV5-1,CASSRGQGTNEKLFF
TRBJ1-1,TRBV6-1,CASSEPAGEDTEAFF
TRBJ1-2,TRBV20-1,CSASSPGQGFPNYGYTF
TRBJ1-5,TRBV15,CATSSPRDPFRNQPQHF
TRBJ2-6,TRBV7-9,CASSLKEGSSGANVLTF
TRBJ1-5,TRBV4-1,CASSRGGHQPQHF
TRBJ1-4,TRBV20-1,CSARDLGVATNEKLFF
TRBJ1-5,TRBV5-1,CASSLGYDSHSNQPQHF
TRBJ2-7,TRBV2,CASSALQGIIDEQYF
TRBJ1-5,TRBV5-1,CAATEDSNQPQHF
TRBJ2-3,TRBV20-1,CSASIPQGGFTDTQYF
TRBJ1-2,TRBV5-1,CASSGIRADRDYTF
TRBJ2-7,TRBV27,CASSLSLGDRGFYEQYF
TRBJ2-7,TRBV7-2,CASSAQVGPYEQYF
TRBJ1-1,TRBV20-1,CSARDKGRMNTEAFF
TRBJ2-7,TRBV7-2,CASGQGFSYEQYF
TRBJ1-5,TRBV20-1,CSARQGATSNQPQHF
TRBJ2-5,TRBV12-3/TRBV12-4,CASSPRTGQPQETQYF
TRBJ2-3,TRBV4-3,CASSPTITTDTQYF
TRBJ1-4,TRBV29-1,CSVLTTNEKLFF
TRBJ2-1,TRBV7-2,CASSFLDYNEQFF
TRBJ2-7,TRBV29-1,CSVRTVAYEQYF
TRBJ2-5,TRBV7-3,CASSLGTGPGQETQYF
TRBJ2-1,TRBV20-1,CSASGTSGGAYNEQFF
TRBJ1-6,TRBV18,CASSPVERSPLHF
TRBJ2-7,TRBV27,CASSPTGKREQYF
TRBJ1-1,TRBV6-5,CASSSKGTEAFF
TRBJ1-2,TRBV5-5,CASSLRPALVNTF